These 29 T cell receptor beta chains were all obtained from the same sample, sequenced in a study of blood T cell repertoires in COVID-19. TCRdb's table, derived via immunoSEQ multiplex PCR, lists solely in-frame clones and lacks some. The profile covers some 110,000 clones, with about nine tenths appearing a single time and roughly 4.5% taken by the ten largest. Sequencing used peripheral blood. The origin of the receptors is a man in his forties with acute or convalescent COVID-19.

CDR3 sequence (DNA): TGTGCCATCGAAACGGGGGTGAGCTATGGCTACACCTTC. Encoded protein: CAIETGVSYGYTF. The chain uses TRBV6-5 and TRBJ1-2, with D perhaps matching TRBD1 (5 bases). The V end was cut by 10 bases, the J end by 4 bases, with 16 bases between. The germline gives CDR1 MNHEY, CDR2 SVGAGI. The CDR3 loop spans 13 amino acids.

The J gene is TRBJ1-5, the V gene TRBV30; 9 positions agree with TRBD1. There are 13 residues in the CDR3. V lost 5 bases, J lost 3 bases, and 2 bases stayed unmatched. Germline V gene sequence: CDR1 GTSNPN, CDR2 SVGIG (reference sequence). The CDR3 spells CAWGTGTNQPQHF. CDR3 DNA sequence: TGTGCCTGGGGGACAGGGACCAATCAGCCCCAGCATTTT.

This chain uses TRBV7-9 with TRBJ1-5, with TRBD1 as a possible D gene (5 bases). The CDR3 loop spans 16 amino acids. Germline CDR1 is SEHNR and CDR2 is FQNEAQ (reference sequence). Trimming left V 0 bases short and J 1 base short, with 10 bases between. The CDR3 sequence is CASSLAYGGSNQPQHF. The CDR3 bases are TGTGCCAGCAGCTTAGCGTACGGGGGGAGCAATCAGCCCCAGCATTTT. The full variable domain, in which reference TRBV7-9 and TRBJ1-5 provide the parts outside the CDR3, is DTGVSQNPRHKITKRGQNVTFRCDPISEHNRLYWYRQTLGQGPEFLTYFQNEAQLEKSRLLSDRFSAERPKGSFSTLEIQRTEQGDSAMYLCASSLAYGGSNQPQHFGDGTRLSIL.

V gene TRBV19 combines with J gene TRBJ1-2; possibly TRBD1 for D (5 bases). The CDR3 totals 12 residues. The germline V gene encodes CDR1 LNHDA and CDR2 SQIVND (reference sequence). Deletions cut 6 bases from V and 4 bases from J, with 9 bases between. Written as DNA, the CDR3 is TGTGCCAGTAGCGGGACTTCCTATGGCTACACCTTC. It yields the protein CASSGTSYGYTF.

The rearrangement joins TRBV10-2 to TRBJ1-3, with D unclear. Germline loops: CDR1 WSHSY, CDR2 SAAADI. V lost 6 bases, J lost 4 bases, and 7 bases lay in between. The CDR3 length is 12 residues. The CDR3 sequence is CASSSQGNTIYF. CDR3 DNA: TGCGCCAGCAGCTCTCAGGGAAACACCATATATTTT.

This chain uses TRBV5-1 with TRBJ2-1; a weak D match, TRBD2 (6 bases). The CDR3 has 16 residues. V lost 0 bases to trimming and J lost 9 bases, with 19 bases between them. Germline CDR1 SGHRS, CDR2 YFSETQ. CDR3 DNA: TGCGCCAGCAGCTTGGTTCTGGGGGGAAGGACGTCTGAGCAGTTCTTC. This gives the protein CASSLVLGGRTSEQFF.

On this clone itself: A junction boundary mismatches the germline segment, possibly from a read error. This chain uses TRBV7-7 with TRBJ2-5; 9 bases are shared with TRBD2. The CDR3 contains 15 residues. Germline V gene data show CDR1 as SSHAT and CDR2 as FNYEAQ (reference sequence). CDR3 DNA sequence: TGTGCTAGCAGCTTTAGCGGGGGAGCACAAGAGACCCAGTACTTC. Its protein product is CASSFSGGAQETQYF.

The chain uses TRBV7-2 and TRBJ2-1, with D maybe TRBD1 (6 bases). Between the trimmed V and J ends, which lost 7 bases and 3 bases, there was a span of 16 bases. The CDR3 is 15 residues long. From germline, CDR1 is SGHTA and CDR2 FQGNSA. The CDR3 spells CASTIPGAGYNEQFF. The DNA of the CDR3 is TGTGCCAGCACCATCCCAGGGGCAGGCTACAATGAGCAGTTCTTC.

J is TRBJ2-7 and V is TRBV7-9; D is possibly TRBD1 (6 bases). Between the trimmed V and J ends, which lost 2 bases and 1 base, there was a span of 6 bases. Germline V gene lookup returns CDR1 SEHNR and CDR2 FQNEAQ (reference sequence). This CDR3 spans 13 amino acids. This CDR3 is CASSLRGSYEQYF. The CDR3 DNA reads TGTGCCAGCAGCTTAAGGGGGTCCTACGAGCAGTACTTC.

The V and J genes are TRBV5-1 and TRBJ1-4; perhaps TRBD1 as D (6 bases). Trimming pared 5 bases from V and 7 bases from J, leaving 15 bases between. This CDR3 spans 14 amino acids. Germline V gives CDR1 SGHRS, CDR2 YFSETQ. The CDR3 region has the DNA TGCGCCAGCAGAGCTCCCGACAGGCGTGAAAAACTGTTTTTT. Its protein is CASRAPDRREKLFF.

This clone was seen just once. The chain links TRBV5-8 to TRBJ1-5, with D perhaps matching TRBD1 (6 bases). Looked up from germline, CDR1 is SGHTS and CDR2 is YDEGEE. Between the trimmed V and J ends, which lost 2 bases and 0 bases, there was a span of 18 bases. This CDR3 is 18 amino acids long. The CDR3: CASSFRFGQPYSNQPQHF. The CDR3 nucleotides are TGTGCCAGCAGCTTCAGGTTCGGACAGCCCTATAGCAATCAGCCCCAGCATTTT.

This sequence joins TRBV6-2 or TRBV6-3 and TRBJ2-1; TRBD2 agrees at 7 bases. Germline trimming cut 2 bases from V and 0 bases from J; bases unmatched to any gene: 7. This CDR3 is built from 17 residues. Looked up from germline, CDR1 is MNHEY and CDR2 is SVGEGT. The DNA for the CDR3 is TGTGCCAGCAGTTACGTTCGCGGGGGAAGCTCCTACAATGAGCAGTTCTTC. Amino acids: CASSYVRGGSSYNEQFF.

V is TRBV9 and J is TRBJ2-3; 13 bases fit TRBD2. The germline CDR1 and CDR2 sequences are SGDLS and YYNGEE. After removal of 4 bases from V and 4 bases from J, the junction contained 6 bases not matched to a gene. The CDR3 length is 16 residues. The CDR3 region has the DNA TGTGCCAGCAGCTCAGGACTAGCGGGAGTCGCAGATACGCAGTATTTT. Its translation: CASSSGLAGVADTQYF.

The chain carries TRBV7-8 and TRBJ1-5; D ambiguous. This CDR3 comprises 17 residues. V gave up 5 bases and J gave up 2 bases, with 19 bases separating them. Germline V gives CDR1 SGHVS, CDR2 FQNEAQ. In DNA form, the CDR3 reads TGTGCCAGCAGCCTTTCGGGCCTTGGGCGGGGCAATCAGCCCCAGCATTTT. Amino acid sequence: CASSLSGLGRGNQPQHF.

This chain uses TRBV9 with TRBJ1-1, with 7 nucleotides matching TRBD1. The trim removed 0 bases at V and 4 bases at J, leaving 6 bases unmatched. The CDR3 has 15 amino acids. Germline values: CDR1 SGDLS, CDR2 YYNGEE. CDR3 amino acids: CASSVAPGTVTEAFF. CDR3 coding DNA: TGTGCCAGCAGCGTAGCTCCCGGGACAGTCACTGAAGCTTTCTTT. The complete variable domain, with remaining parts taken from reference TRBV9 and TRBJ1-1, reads DSGVTQTPKHLITATGQRVTLRCSPRSGDLSVYWYQQSLDQGLQFLIQYYNGEERAKGNILERFSAQQFPDLHSELNLSSLELGDSALYFCASSVAPGTVTEAFFGQGTRLTVV.

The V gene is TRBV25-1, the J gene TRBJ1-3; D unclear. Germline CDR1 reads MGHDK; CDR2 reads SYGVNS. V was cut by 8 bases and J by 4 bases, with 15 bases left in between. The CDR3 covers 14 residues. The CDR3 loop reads CASSNGDLGNTIYF. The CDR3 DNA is TGTGCCAGCTCGAACGGAGACCTAGGAAACACCATATATTTT.

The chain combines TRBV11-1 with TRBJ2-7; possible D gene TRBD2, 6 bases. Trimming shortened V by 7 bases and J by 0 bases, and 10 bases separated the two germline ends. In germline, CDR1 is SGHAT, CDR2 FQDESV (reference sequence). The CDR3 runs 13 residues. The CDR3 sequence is CASTHGSSYEQYF. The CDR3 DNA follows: TGTGCCAGCACACACGGGAGCTCCTACGAGCAGTACTTC.

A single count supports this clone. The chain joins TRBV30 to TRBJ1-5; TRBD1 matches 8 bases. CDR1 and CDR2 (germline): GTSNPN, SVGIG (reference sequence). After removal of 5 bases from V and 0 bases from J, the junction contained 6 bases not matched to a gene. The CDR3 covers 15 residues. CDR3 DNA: TGTGCCTGGGACAGGGGACCAGGTAGCAATCAGCCCCAGCATTTT. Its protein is CAWDRGPGSNQPQHF.

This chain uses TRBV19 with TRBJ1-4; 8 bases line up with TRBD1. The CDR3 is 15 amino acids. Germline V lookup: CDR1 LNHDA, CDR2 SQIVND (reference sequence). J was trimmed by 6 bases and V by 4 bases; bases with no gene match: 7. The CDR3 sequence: CASSTRQGMDEKLFF. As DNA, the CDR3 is TGTGCCAGTAGTACCCGACAGGGGATGGATGAAAAACTGTTTTTT. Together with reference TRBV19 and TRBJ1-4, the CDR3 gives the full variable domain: DGGITQSPKYLFRKEGQNVTLSCEQNLNHDAMYWYRQDPGQGLRLIYYSQIVNDFQKGDIAEGYSVSREKKESFPLTVTSAQKNPTAFYLCASSTRQGMDEKLFFGSGTQLSVL.

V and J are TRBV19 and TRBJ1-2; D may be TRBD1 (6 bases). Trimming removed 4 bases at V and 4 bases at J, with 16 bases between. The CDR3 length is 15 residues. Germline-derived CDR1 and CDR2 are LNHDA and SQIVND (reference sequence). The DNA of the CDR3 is TGTGCCAGTAGTAACAACAGGGAGAAGGCCTATGGCTACACCTTC. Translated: CASSNNREKAYGYTF.

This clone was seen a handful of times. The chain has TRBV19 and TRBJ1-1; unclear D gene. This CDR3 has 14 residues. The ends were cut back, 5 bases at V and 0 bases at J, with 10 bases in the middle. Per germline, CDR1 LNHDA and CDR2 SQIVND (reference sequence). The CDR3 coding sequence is TGTGCCAGTAGTTACGACACGATGAACACTGAAGCTTTCTTT. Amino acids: CASSYDTMNTEAFF.

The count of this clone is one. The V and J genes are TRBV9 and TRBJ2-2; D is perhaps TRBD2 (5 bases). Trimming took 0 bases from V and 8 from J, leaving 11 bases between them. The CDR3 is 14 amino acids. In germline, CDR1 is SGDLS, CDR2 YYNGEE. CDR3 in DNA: TGTGCCAGCAGCGTAGTCGGGGTCGGAGGGGAGCTGTTTTTT. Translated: CASSVVGVGGELFF.

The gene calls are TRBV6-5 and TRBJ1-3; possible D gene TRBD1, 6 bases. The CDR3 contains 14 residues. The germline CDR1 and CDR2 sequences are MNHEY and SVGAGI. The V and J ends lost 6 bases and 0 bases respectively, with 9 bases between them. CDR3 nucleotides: TGTGCCAGCAGATGGGACAACTCTGGAAACACCATATATTTT. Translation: CASRWDNSGNTIYF.

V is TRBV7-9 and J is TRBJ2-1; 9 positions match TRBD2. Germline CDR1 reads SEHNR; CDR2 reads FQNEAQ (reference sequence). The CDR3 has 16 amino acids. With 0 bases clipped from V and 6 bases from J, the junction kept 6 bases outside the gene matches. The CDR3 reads CASSLARRGGRNEQFF. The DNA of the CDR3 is TGTGCCAGCAGCTTAGCCCGGCGGGGGGGCCGCAATGAGCAGTTCTTC.

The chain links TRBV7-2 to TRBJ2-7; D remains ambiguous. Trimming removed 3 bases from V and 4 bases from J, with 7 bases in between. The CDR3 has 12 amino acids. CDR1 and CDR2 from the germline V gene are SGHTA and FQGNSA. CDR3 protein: CASSFGRYEQYF. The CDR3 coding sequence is TGTGCCAGCAGCTTCGGCAGGTACGAGCAGTACTTC.

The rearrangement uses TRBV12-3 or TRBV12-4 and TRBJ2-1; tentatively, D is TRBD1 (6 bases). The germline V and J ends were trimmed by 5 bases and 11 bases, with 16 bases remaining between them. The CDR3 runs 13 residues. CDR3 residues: CASSPPEGTKQFF. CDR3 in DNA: TGTGCCAGCAGTCCTCCCGAAGGGACAAAGCAGTTCTTC.

Here the CDR3 DNA reads TGTGCCACCAGCGTTTTGGGACAGGGCGGTCAGCCCCAGCATTTT. Its translation: CATSVLGQGGQPQHF. The genes are TRBV15 and TRBJ1-5; 9 bases are shared with TRBD1. Germline V gene data show CDR1 as LNHNV and CDR2 as YYDKDF (reference sequence). With V trimmed by 5 bases and J by 6 bases, 8 bases remained unmatched. The CDR3 covers 15 residues.

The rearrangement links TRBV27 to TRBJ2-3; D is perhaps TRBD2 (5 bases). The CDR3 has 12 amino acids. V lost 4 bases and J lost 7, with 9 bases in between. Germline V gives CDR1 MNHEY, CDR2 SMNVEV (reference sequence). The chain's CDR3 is CASSSTGNTQYF. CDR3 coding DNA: TGTGCCAGCAGTTCGACGGGGAATACGCAGTATTTT.

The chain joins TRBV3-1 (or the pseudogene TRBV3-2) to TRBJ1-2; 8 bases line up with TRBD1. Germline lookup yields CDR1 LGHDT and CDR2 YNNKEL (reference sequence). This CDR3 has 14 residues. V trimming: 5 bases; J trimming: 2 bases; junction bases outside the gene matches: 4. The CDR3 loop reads CASSWTGSNYGYTF. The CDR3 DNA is TGTGCCAGCAGCTGGACAGGGAGCAACTATGGCTACACCTTC.